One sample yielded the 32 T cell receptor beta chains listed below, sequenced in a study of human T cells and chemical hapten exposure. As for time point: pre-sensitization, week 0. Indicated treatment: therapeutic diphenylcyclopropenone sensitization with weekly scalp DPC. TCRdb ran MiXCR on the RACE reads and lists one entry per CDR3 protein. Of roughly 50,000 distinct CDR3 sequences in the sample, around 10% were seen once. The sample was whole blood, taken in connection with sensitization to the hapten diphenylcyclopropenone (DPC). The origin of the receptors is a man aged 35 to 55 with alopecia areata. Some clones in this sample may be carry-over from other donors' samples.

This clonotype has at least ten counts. This CDR3 is CASSLLAGGRTDTQYF. CDR3 sequence (DNA): TGTGCCAGCAGCTTACTAGCGGGAGGACGAACAGATACGCAGTATTTT. This chain uses TRBV7-9 with TRBJ2-3; TRBD2 matches at 11 bases. The CDR3 runs 16 residues. After removal of 2 bases from V and 3 bases from J, the junction contained 4 bases not matched to a gene. Germline CDR1 and CDR2: SEHNR and FQNEAQ (reference sequence).

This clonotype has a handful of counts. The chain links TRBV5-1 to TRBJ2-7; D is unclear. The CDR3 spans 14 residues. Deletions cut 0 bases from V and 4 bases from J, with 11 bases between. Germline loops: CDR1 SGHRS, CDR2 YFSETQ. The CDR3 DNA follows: TGCGCCAGCAGCTTGGAAATAGGATTTTACGAGCAGTACTTC. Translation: CASSLEIGFYEQYF. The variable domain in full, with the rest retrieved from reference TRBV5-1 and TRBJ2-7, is KAGVTQTPRYLIKTRGQQVTLSCSPISGHRSVSWYQQTPGQGLQFLFEYFSETQRNKGNFPGRFSGRQFSNSRSEMNVSTLELGDSALYLCASSLEIGFYEQYFGPGTRLTVT.

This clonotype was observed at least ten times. As DNA, the CDR3 is TGTGCCAGCAGCCCGGTCCTGACCTACGAGCAGTACTTC. Protein sequence: CASSPVLTYEQYF. The rearrangement joins TRBV12-3 or TRBV12-4 to TRBJ2-7; D unclear. Trimming pared 6 bases from V and 2 bases from J, leaving 11 bases between. The CDR3 has 13 residues.

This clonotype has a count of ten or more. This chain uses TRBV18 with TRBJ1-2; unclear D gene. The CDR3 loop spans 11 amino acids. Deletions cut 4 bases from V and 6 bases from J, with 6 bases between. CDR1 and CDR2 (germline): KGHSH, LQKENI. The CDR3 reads CASSLGNGYTF. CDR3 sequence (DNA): TGTGCCAGCTCACTGGGAAATGGCTACACCTTC.

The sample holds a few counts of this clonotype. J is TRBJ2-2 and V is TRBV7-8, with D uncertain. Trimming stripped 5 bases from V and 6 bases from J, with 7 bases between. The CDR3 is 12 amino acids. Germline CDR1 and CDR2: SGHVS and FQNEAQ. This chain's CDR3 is CASSGRAGELFF. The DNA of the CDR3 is TGTGCCAGCAGCGGGCGCGCCGGGGAGCTGTTTTTT.

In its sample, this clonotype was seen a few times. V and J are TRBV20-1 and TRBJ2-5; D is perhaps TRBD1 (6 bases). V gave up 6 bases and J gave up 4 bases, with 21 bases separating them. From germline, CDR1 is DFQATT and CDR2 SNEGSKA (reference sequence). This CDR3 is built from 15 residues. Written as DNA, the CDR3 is TGCAGTGCGAAAAACCGGGACAATCAAGGAGAGACCCAGTACTTC. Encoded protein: CSAKNRDNQGETQYF.

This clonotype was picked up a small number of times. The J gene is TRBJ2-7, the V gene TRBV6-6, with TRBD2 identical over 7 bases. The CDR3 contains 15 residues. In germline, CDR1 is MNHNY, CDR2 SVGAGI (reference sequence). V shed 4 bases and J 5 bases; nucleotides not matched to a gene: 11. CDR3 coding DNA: TGTGCCAGCAGTTCCACCCGACTAGCCCCTGACGAGCAGTACTTC. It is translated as CASSSTRLAPDEQYF.

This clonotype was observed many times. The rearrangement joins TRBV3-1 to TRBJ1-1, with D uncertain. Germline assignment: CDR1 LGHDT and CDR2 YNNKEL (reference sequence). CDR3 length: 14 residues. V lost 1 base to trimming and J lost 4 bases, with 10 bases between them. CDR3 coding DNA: TGTGCCAGCAGCCAAGGGGTTGGCGGCACTGAAGCTTTCTTT. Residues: CASSQGVGGTEAFF.

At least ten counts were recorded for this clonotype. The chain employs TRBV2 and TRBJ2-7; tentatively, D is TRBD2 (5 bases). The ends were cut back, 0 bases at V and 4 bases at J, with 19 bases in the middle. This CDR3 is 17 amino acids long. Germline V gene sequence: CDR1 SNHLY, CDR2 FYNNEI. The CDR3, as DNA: TGTGCCAGCAGTGAAGCGCCCCCTAGACTACTCGGGTACGAGCAGTACTTC. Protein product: CASSEAPPRLLGYEQYF.

Here the CDR3 reads CSPEGRGQYPDTQYF. The CDR3 DNA reads as TGCAGCCCCGAGGGGAGGGGCCAGTATCCAGATACGCAGTATTTT. The genes are TRBV29-1 and TRBJ2-3, with TRBD2 matching 7 bases. Trimming took 8 bases from V and 4 from J; bases not matched to a gene: 15. This CDR3 has 15 residues. The V gene's germline CDR1 is SQVTM and CDR2 ANQGSEA.

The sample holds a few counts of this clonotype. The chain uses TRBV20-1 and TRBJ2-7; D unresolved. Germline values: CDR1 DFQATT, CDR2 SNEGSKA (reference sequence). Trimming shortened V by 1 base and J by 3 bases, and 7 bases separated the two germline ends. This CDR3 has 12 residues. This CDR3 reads CSARGENYEQYF. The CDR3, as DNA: TGCAGTGCTAGAGGGGAAAACTACGAGCAGTACTTC.

The DNA of the CDR3 is TGTGCCAGCAGCACTTTCGACAGCCGACCCCTCATTCAGTACTTC. This sequence encodes CASSTFDSRPLIQYF. The chain carries TRBV14 and TRBJ2-4; maybe TRBD1 (5 bases). The CDR3 is made up of 15 amino acids. Germline V gene sequence: CDR1 SGHDN, CDR2 FVKESK. The V end lost 5 bases, the J end lost 9 bases, and 20 bases lay between the germline ends. The complete variable domain, with remaining parts taken from reference TRBV14 and TRBJ2-4, reads EAGVTQFPSHSVIEKGQTVTLRCDPISGHDNLYWYRRVMGKEIKFLLHFVKESKQDESGMPNNRFLAERTGGTYSTLKVQPAELEDSGVYFCASSTFDSRPLIQYFGAGTRLSVL.

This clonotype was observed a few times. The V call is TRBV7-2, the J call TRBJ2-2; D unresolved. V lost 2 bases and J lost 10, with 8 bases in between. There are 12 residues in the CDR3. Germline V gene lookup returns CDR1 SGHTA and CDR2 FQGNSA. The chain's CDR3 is CASSLNFEELFF. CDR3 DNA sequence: TGTGCCAGCAGCTTAAATTTCGAGGAGCTGTTTTTT.

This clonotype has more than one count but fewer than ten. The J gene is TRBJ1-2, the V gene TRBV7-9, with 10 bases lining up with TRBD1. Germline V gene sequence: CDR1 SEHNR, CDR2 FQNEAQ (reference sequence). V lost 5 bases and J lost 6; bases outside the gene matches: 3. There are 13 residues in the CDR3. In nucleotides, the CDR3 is TGTGCCAGCAGCCGCGGGACAGGGGATGGCTACACCTTC. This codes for CASSRGTGDGYTF.

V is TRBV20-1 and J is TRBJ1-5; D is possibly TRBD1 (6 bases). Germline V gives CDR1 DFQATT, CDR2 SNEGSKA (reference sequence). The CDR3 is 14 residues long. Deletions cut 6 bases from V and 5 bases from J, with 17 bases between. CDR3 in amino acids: CSAKTGGVDQPQHF. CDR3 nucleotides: TGCAGTGCAAAGACCGGGGGCGTGGATCAGCCCCAGCATTTT.

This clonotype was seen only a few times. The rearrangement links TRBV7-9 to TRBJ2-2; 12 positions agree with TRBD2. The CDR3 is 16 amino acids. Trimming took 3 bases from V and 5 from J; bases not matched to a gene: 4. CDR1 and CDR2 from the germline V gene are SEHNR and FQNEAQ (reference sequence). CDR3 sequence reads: CASSFLAGGPTGELFF. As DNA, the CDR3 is TGTGCCAGCAGCTTCCTAGCGGGAGGGCCGACCGGGGAGCTGTTTTTT.

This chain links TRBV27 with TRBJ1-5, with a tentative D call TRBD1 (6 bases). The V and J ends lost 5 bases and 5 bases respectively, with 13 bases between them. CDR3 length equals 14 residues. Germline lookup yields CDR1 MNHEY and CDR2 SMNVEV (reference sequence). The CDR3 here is CASSLQGGYQPQHF. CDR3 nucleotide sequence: TGTGCCAGCAGTCTACAGGGAGGGTATCAGCCCCAGCATTTT.

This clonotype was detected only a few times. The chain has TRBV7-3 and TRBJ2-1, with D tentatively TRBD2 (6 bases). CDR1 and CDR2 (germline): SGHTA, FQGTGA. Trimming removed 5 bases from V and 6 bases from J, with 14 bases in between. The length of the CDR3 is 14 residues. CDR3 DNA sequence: TGTGCCAGCAGCCGGGGAGGAATTTCCAATGAGCAGTTCTTC. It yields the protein CASSRGGISNEQFF.

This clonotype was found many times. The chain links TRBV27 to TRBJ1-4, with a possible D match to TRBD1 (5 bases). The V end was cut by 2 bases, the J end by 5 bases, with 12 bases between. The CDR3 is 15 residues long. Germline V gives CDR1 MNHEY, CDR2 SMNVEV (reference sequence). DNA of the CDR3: TGTGCCAGCAGTTTAGCCGGGGGGAGAAATGAAAAACTGTTTTTT. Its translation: CASSLAGGRNEKLFF.

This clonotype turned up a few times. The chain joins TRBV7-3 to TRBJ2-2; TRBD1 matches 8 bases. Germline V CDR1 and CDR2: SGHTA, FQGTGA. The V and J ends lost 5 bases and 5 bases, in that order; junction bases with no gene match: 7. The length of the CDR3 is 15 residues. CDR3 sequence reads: CASSPDRGRTGELFF. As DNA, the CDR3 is TGTGCCAGCAGCCCAGACAGGGGAAGAACCGGGGAGCTGTTTTTT.

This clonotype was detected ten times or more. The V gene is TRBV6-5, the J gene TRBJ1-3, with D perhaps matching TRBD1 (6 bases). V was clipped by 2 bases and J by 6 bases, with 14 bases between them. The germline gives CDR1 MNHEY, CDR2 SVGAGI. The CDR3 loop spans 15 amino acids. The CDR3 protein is CASSYTRDTENTIYF. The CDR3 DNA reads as TGTGCCAGCAGTTACACCCGGGACACAGAAAACACCATATATTTT.

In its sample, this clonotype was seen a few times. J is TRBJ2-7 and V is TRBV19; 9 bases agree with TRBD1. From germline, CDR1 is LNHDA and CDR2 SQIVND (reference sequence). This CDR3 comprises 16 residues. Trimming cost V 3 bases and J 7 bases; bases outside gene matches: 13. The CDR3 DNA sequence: TGTGCCAGTAGTATGACCACGGGACAGGGCCATCTGGAGCAGTACTTC. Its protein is CASSMTTGQGHLEQYF.

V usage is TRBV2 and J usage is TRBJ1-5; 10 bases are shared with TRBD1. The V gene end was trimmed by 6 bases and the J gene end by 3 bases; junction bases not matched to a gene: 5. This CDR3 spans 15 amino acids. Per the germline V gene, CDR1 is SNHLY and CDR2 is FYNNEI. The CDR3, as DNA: TGTGCCAGCAGGGGGGACAGGGGTTCCAATCAGCCCCAGCATTTT. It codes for CASRGDRGSNQPQHF.

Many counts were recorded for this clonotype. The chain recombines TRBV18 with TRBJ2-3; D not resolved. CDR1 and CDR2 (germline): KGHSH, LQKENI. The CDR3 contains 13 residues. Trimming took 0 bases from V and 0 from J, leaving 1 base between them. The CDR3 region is CASSPPSTDTQYF. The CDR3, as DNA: TGTGCCAGCTCACCACCGAGCACAGATACGCAGTATTTT.

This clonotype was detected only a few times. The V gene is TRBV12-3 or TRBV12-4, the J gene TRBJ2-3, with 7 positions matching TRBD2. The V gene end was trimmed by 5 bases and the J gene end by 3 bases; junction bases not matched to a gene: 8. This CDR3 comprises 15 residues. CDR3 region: CASSPQRGFTDTQYF. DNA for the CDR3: TGTGCCAGCAGTCCTCAGCGGGGCTTTACAGATACGCAGTATTTT.

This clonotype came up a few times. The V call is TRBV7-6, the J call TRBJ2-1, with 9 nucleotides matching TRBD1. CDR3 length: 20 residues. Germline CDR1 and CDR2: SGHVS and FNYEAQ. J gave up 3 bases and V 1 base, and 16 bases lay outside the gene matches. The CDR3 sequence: CASSLEQTGGTGSDYNEQFF. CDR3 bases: TGTGCCAGCAGCTTAGAGCAGACAGGGGGGACGGGTAGCGACTACAATGAGCAGTTCTTC.

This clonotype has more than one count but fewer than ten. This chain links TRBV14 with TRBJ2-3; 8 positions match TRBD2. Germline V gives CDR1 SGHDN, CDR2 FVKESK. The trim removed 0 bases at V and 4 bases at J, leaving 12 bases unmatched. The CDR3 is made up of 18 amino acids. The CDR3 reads CASSQELNLAGTADTQYF. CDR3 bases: TGTGCCAGCAGCCAAGAATTGAATTTAGCGGGAACAGCAGATACGCAGTATTTT. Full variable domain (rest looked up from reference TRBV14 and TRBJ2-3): EAGVTQFPSHSVIEKGQTVTLRCDPISGHDNLYWYRRVMGKEIKFLLHFVKESKQDESGMPNNRFLAERTGGTYSTLKVQPAELEDSGVYFCASSQELNLAGTADTQYFGPGTRLTVL.

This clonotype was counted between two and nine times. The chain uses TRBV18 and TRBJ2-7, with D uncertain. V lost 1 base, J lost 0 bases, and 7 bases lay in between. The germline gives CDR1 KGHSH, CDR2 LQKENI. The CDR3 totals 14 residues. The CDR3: CASSPQVDSYEQYF. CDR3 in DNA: TGTGCCAGCTCACCACAGGTAGACTCCTACGAGCAGTACTTC.

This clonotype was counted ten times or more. The CDR3, as DNA: TGTGCCAGCAGCCCAATAGCGGGAGTAGGCTACAATGAGCAGTTCTTC. It codes for CASSPIAGVGYNEQFF. This chain connects TRBV11-1 to TRBJ2-1; 9 positions match TRBD2. This CDR3 comprises 16 residues. V shed 5 bases, J shed 3 bases, and the junction held 8 bases outside the gene matches. CDR1 and CDR2 (germline): SGHAT, FQDESV (reference sequence).

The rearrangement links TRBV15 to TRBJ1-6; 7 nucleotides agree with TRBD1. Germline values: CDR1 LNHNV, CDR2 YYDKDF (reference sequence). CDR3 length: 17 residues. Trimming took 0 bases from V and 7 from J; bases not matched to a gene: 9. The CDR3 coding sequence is TGTGCCACCAGCAGAGACCGACCGGGACAGACAAATTCACCCCTCCACTTT. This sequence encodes CATSRDRPGQTNSPLHF.

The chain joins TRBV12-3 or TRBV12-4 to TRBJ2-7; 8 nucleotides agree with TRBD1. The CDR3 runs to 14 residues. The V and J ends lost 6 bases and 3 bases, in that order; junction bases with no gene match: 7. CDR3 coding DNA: TGTGCCAGCAGCAGGGGGCAGGGCTTCTACGAGCAGTACTTC. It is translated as CASSRGQGFYEQYF.

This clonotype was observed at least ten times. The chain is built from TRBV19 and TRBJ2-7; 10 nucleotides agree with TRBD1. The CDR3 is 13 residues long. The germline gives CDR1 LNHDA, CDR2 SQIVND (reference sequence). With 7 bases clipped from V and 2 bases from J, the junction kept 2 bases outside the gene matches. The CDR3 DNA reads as TGTGCCAGTACCGGACAGGGGGCCTACGAGCAGTACTTC. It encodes CASTGQGAYEQYF.